This is a list of T cell receptor beta chains from one sample in a study of T cells after yellow fever vaccination. TCRdb itself ran the 5' RACE reads through MiXCR, one entry per CDR3 protein. The table records 150,000 to 200,000 distinct CDR3 sequences, around 9% of them present only once. The sample was CD8+ T cells sorted from PBMCs, taken 45 days after the yellow fever booster vaccination. The receptors were gathered from a man aged 18 to 29 who received the YFV17D yellow fever vaccine. The CDR3 runs from the conserved cysteine through the conserved F or W. A D gene is named only where the DNA matches it firmly. Clone size, where shown, is once, few, many, or a class for clones that have expanded.

DNA: TGTGCCAGCAGCGGGACAGTTACTAACTATGGCTACACCTTC; CDR3: CASSGTVTNYGYTF; length: 14; V: TRBV6-5; size: few; J: TRBJ1-2; D: TRBD1
DNA: TGCAGTGCTAGAGCTAGCGGGGGGGCTTTCTACCAAGAGACCCAGTACTTC; CDR3: CSARASGGAFYQETQYF; length: 17; V: TRBV20-1; size: few; J: TRBJ2-5; D: TRBD2
DNA: TGTGCCAGCAGTTACTCGGAAGGAGATCGCACAGATACGCAGTATTTT; CDR3: CASSYSEGDRTDTQYF; length: 16; V: TRBV6-2/TRBV6-3; size: few; J: TRBJ2-3; D: NA
DNA: TGCGCCAGCAGGGCCACTACTGAGCACGAGCAGTACTTC; CDR3: CASRATTEHEQYF; length: 13; V: TRBV4-1; size: NA; J: TRBJ2-7; D: NA
DNA: TGTGCCAGCAGCTCGATGGGGCAGGGGGGATACTATGGCTACACCTTC; CDR3: CASSSMGQGGYYGYTF; length: 16; V: TRBV7-2; size: NA; J: TRBJ1-2; D: TRBD1
DNA: TGTGCCAGCAGCTGGTACCCGGGGTCTGGAAACACCATATATTTT; CDR3: CASSWYPGSGNTIYF; length: 15; V: TRBV7-2; size: few; J: TRBJ1-3; D: NA
DNA: TGCGCCAGCAGCCAAGGACCTGGGAACACCATATATTTT; CDR3: CASSQGPGNTIYF; length: 13; V: TRBV4-1; size: few; J: TRBJ1-3; D: NA
DNA: TGTGCCAGCAGCGCGGGACAGCTCGAAGCTTTCTTT; CDR3: CASSAGQLEAFF; length: 12; V: TRBV7-8; size: many; J: TRBJ1-1; D: TRBD1
DNA: TGTGCCAGCAGCTTAGCGCGAGGCTCTGGGGCCAACGTCCTGACTTTC; CDR3: CASSLARGSGANVLTF; length: 16; V: TRBV7-9; size: NA; J: TRBJ2-6; D: NA
DNA: TGTGCCAGCAGCTTAGGTAGGCGGGGCCACTACAATGAGCAGTTCTTC; CDR3: CASSLGRRGHYNEQFF; length: 16; V: TRBV11-2; size: many; J: TRBJ2-1; D: NA
DNA: TGTGCCAGCAGCTTGCGGGGAGCGGGGTCACCCCTCCACTTT; CDR3: CASSLRGAGSPLHF; length: 14; V: TRBV7-9; size: few; J: TRBJ1-6; D: NA
DNA: TGCAGCGTTCAAGGTCCAACTGAAGCTTTCTTT; CDR3: CSVQGPTEAFF; length: 11; V: TRBV29-1; size: few; J: TRBJ1-1; D: NA
DNA: TGTGCCAGCAGCTTGGCGGGGTCCACTGAAGCTTTCTTT; CDR3: CASSLAGSTEAFF; length: 13; V: TRBV5-5; size: few; J: TRBJ1-1; D: NA
DNA: TGTGCCAGTAGTATAGTGGGGGTAGTGTCTTACAATGAGCAGTTCTTC; CDR3: CASSIVGVVSYNEQFF; length: 16; V: TRBV19; size: NA; J: TRBJ2-1; D: NA
DNA: TGTGCCATCAGATCCGGGACTACTTCCTACGAGCAGTACTTC; CDR3: CAIRSGTTSYEQYF; length: 14; V: TRBV10-3; size: NA; J: TRBJ2-7; D: TRBD2
DNA: TGTGCCAGCAGTTACTGGCACAGCAATCAGCCCCAGCATTTT; CDR3: CASSYWHSNQPQHF; length: 14; V: TRBV6-2/TRBV6-3; size: NA; J: TRBJ1-5; D: NA
DNA: TGCAGTGCTAGAGCGTATAGCAATCAGCCCCAGCATTTT; CDR3: CSARAYSNQPQHF; length: 13; V: TRBV20-1; size: few; J: TRBJ1-5; D: NA
DNA: TGTGCCAGCAGCTTGGGACAGGGGACCCCGTATAGCAATCAGCCCCAGCATTTT; CDR3: CASSLGQGTPYSNQPQHF; length: 18; V: TRBV7-8; size: NA; J: TRBJ1-5; D: TRBD1
DNA: TGTGCCAGCAGTTACTCCGGGACAGGGGCAGATACGCAGTATTTT; CDR3: CASSYSGTGADTQYF; length: 15; V: TRBV6-5; size: NA; J: TRBJ2-3; D: TRBD1
DNA: TGTGCCAGCAGCTCCGGAGTGTTGAACACCGGGGAGCTGTTTTTT; CDR3: CASSSGVLNTGELFF; length: 15; V: TRBV7-2; size: few; J: TRBJ2-2; D: NA
DNA: TGTGCCAGCAGTTTAGCCCCGGCGAGTTCCACGGGGGAGCTGTTTTTT; CDR3: CASSLAPASSTGELFF; length: 16; V: TRBV12-3/TRBV12-4; size: many; J: TRBJ2-2; D: NA
DNA: TGCGCCAGCAGCCAAGATGCGTGGGCAGGGTTGTTGTGGGCCAACGTCCTGACTTTC; CDR3: CASSQDAWAGLLWANVLTF; length: 19; V: TRBV4-3; size: NA; J: TRBJ2-6; D: NA
DNA: TGTGCCAGCAGGTTACTAACCGGGCCGGACATCAACACCATATATTTT; CDR3: CASRLLTGPDINTIYF; length: 16; V: TRBV7-9; size: few; J: TRBJ1-3; D: NA
DNA: TGCAGTGCTAGAGAGGCAGGTATGAACACTGAAGCTTTCTTT; CDR3: CSAREAGMNTEAFF; length: 14; V: TRBV20-1; size: NA; J: TRBJ1-1; D: NA
DNA: TGTGCCAGCAGCCGAGGGGCGAACCTTATGAACACTGAAGCTTTCTTT; CDR3: CASSRGANLMNTEAFF; length: 16; V: TRBV7-6; size: NA; J: TRBJ1-1; D: NA
DNA: TGTGCCAGCAGCAAGATGCGGGGGGCCCGAGTTCATGAGCAGTTCTTC; CDR3: CASSKMRGARVHEQFF; length: 16; V: TRBV7-3; size: few; J: TRBJ2-1; D: TRBD2
DNA: TGTGCCAGCAGCTCATTCGGGGGGCCCACCGGGGAGCTGTTTTTT; CDR3: CASSSFGGPTGELFF; length: 15; V: TRBV11-2; size: NA; J: TRBJ2-2; D: NA
DNA: TGCGCCAGCAGCCATATGAACACTGGGAGCTACGAGCAGTACTTC; CDR3: CASSHMNTGSYEQYF; length: 15; V: TRBV5-1; size: NA; J: TRBJ2-7; D: NA
DNA: TGTGCCAGCAGCCAAGGTTTGGGCGCGAACATTCAGTACTTC; CDR3: CASSQGLGANIQYF; length: 14; V: TRBV4-2; size: few; J: TRBJ2-4; D: NA
DNA: TGCGCCAGCAGCCCGCAACTAGGGGGATCCTACGAGCAGTACTTC; CDR3: CASSPQLGGSYEQYF; length: 15; V: TRBV5-1; size: few; J: TRBJ2-7; D: NA
DNA: TGTGCCAGCAGCCACGCCTCCCCGAGCGGGGCCCCGGGGAATGAGCAGTTCTTC; CDR3: CASSHASPSGAPGNEQFF; length: 18; V: TRBV7-9; size: NA; J: TRBJ2-1; D: TRBD2
DNA: TGTGCCAGCTCACCACCTTTGTCTGGGGCCAACGTCCTGACTTTC; CDR3: CASSPPLSGANVLTF; length: 15; V: TRBV18; size: few; J: TRBJ2-6; D: NA
DNA: TGTGCCAGCGGAATATACGAGCAGTACTTC; CDR3: CASGIYEQYF; length: 10; V: TRBV7-2; size: few; J: TRBJ2-7; D: NA
DNA: TGTGCCAGCATCCCACAGGGGGAAGGGAAGACCCAGTACTTC; CDR3: CASIPQGEGKTQYF; length: 14; V: TRBV7-9; size: NA; J: TRBJ2-5; D: TRBD1
DNA: TGTGCCAGCAGCACCGGGGGGACCAATCAGCCCCAGCATTTT; CDR3: CASSTGGTNQPQHF; length: 14; V: TRBV6-5; size: few; J: TRBJ1-5; D: NA
DNA: TGTGCCTGCCTCGGGTCCCAGGGAAGTTTCACAGATACGCAGTATTTT; CDR3: CACLGSQGSFTDTQYF; length: 16; V: TRBV30; size: once; J: TRBJ2-3; D: NA
DNA: TGTGCCAGCAGTGAACTAGCGGGGGCCGCCGGGGAGCTGTTTTTT; CDR3: CASSELAGAAGELFF; length: 15; V: TRBV2; size: NA; J: TRBJ2-2; D: TRBD2
DNA: TGTGCCATCAGTCAGGGGGAGACGAACACCGGGGAGCTGTTTTTT; CDR3: CAISQGETNTGELFF; length: 15; V: TRBV10-3; size: many; J: TRBJ2-2; D: TRBD1
DNA: TGCGCCACAACCAGAGCGAACACCGGGGAGCTGTTTTTT; CDR3: CATTRANTGELFF; length: 13; V: TRBV4-1; size: few; J: TRBJ2-2; D: NA
DNA: TGTGCCAGTAGTACCAGGAACACTGAAGCTTTCTTT; CDR3: CASSTRNTEAFF; length: 12; V: TRBV19; size: NA; J: TRBJ1-1; D: NA
DNA: TGTGCCAGCAGCGTAGATGGCGAGAGCTCCTACAATGAGCAGTTCTTC; CDR3: CASSVDGESSYNEQFF; length: 16; V: TRBV9; size: many; J: TRBJ2-1; D: NA
DNA: TGCAGTGCTAGATCTTCTGGGTACCGGGCCGAGCAGTACTTC; CDR3: CSARSSGYRAEQYF; length: 14; V: TRBV20-1; size: NA; J: TRBJ2-7; D: NA
DNA: TGTGCCAGCAGCAAAGCGCGCCTAGCGGGGGCCACAGATACGCAGTATTTT; CDR3: CASSKARLAGATDTQYF; length: 17; V: TRBV21-1; size: NA; J: TRBJ2-3; D: NA
DNA: TGCAGCGTTGGGGGACTTTGGGGCACCGGGGAGCTGTTTTTT; CDR3: CSVGGLWGTGELFF; length: 14; V: TRBV29-1; size: few; J: TRBJ2-2; D: NA
DNA: TGTGCCAGCAGCTCTTCGGGGGGTAACTATGGCTACACCTTC; CDR3: CASSSSGGNYGYTF; length: 14; V: TRBV11-2; size: NA; J: TRBJ1-2; D: NA
DNA: TGCGCCAGCAGCCATGCCGGGACAGAAGAGACCCAGTACTTC; CDR3: CASSHAGTEETQYF; length: 14; V: TRBV4-1; size: few; J: TRBJ2-5; D: TRBD1
DNA: TGTGCCAGCAGTTACCGGGGGCTCCGGCGGACCCAGTACTTC; CDR3: CASSYRGLRRTQYF; length: 14; V: TRBV6-2/TRBV6-3; size: many; J: TRBJ2-5; D: NA
DNA: TGTGCCAGCAGTGCACAGAAAATGGGCACTGAAGCTTTCTTT; CDR3: CASSAQKMGTEAFF; length: 14; V: TRBV25-1; size: NA; J: TRBJ1-1; D: NA
DNA: TGCGCCAGCAGCCAAGATTACAGGGGAGGGGATACGCAGTATTTT; CDR3: CASSQDYRGGDTQYF; length: 15; V: TRBV4-3; size: many; J: TRBJ2-3; D: NA
DNA: TGTGCCAGCAGTGAAGCCCGGACGCTTGGTGATCATGAAGCTTTCTTT; CDR3: CASSEARTLGDHEAFF; length: 16; V: TRBV6-1; size: many; J: TRBJ1-1; D: NA
DNA: TGTGCCAGCAGCCCCTGGTGGGGCCGGGGACGAGAAGAGACCCAGTACTTC; CDR3: CASSPWWGRGREETQYF; length: 17; V: TRBV5-6; size: NA; J: TRBJ2-5; D: NA
DNA: TGTGCCAGCGGACCCGGGCCTGAATACGAAGAGACCCAGTACTTC; CDR3: CASGPGPEYEETQYF; length: 15; V: TRBV6-5; size: NA; J: TRBJ2-5; D: NA
DNA: TGTGCCAGCAGTCGTACTAGCGGGGGGACCAGCTCCTACGAGCAGTACTTC; CDR3: CASSRTSGGTSSYEQYF; length: 17; V: TRBV12-3/TRBV12-4; size: NA; J: TRBJ2-7; D: TRBD2
DNA: TGTGCCAGCAGCTTATGGGCAGGGGATGAAAAACTGTTTTTT; CDR3: CASSLWAGDEKLFF; length: 14; V: TRBV7-2; size: NA; J: TRBJ1-4; D: NA
DNA: TGTGCCAGTATTTGGAACACTGAAGCTTTCTTT; CDR3: CASIWNTEAFF; length: 11; V: TRBV19; size: NA; J: TRBJ1-1; D: NA